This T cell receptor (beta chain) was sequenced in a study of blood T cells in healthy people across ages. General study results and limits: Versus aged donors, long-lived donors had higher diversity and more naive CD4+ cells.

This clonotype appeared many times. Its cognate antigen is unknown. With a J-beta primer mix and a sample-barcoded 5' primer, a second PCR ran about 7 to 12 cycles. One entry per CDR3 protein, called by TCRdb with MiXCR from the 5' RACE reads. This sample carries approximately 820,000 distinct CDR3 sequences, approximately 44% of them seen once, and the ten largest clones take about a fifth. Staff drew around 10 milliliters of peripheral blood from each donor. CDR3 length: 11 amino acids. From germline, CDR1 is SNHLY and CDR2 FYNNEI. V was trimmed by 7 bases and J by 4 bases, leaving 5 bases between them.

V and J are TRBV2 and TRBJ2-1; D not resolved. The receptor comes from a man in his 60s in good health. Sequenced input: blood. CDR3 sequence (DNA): TGTGCCAGCATGGCGTACAATGAGCAGTTCTTC. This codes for CASMAYNEQFF.